This T cell receptor beta chain was identified in a study of shared clonotypes between healthy human individuals. TCRdb keeps only in-frame clones here, not all; method: immunoSEQ multiplex PCR. The table lists fewer than 1.4 million clones, around 82% of them singletons. Findings and caveats of the study: In this cohort, only blood was sampled, and tissue repertoires likely differ.

A single count supports this clone. Its matching antigen is unknown. Trimming at V came to 10 bases and at J to 8 bases, leaving 15 bases not matched to a gene. The germline CDR1 and CDR2 sequences are SNHLY and FYNNEI. The CDR3 is 14 residues long. This chain connects TRBV2 to TRBJ1-2; 8 nucleotides align to TRBD1. The receptor's source is a man aged 18 to 30 in good health. Some clones in this sample may be carry-over from other donors' samples. The sequenced sample was memory CD4+ T cells from PBMCs. This sample's subset: CD45RA-negative fraction. As DNA, the CDR3 is TGTGCCACTGACGGACAGGGAATTGGGTTCGGCTACACCTTC. Protein product: CATDGQGIGFGYTF.